The 6 T cell receptor beta chains below were found in one sample sequenced in a study of blood T cells in healthy people across ages. It was with a sample-barcoded 5' primer and a J-beta primer mix that a second PCR of roughly 7 to 12 cycles was run. TCRdb fed the 5' RACE reads into MiXCR, producing one record per CDR3 protein. The repertoire holds 1.5 million to 2 million distinct CDR3 sequences, with around 48% as singletons. Material for sequencing was blood. The receptors originated from a woman in her thirties or forties in good health.

V gene TRBV4-1 combines with J gene TRBJ2-6; D unresolved. This CDR3 region has 15 residues. Germline V CDR1 and CDR2: MGHRA, YSYEKL. Trimming took 10 bases from V and 0 from J, leaving 13 bases between them. In DNA form, the CDR3 reads TGCGCCAACAGTGAAGGGATCTCTGGGGCCAACGTCCTGACTTTC. This gives the protein CANSEGISGANVLTF.

This clonotype was picked up a small number of times. This chain links TRBV7-2 with TRBJ2-3; D may be TRBD1 (6 bases). The CDR3 is 16 amino acids. CDR1 is SGHTA, CDR2 FQGNSA, per germline. Trimming left V 5 bases short and J 1 base short, with 16 bases between. The CDR3 region is CASSPQGWGGTDTQYF. The DNA of the CDR3 is TGTGCCAGCAGCCCACAGGGATGGGGCGGCACAGATACGCAGTATTTT.

The chain links TRBV29-1 to TRBJ2-7; D gene uncertain. Germline V gives CDR1 SQVTM, CDR2 ANQGSEA. CDR3 length equals 12 residues. Deletions cut 7 bases from V and 2 bases from J, with 12 bases between. The CDR3 here is CSARMVAYEQYF. CDR3 DNA sequence: TGCAGCGCGAGAATGGTAGCCTACGAGCAGTACTTC.

This clonotype was counted many times. The rearrangement uses TRBV7-3 and TRBJ2-1; 7 nucleotides line up with TRBD2. The germline gives CDR1 SGHTA, CDR2 FQGTGA. CDR3 length: 19 amino acids. Trimming cost V 2 bases and J 0 bases; bases outside gene matches: 13. As DNA, the CDR3 is TGTGCCAGCAGCTTACAATCGGGGAGGGCGCAGAGCTCCTACAATGAGCAGTTCTTC. Translation: CASSLQSGRAQSSYNEQFF.

J is TRBJ2-3 and V is TRBV7-2; 8 nucleotides line up with TRBD2. This CDR3 spans 16 amino acids. CDR1 and CDR2 from the germline V gene are SGHTA and FQGNSA. The ends lost 0 bases at V and 6 bases at J; junction bases unmatched: 8. The CDR3 region has the DNA TGTGCCAGCAGCTTAGCATTTCGGGGGGGAGAGGATACGCAGTATTTT. It codes for CASSLAFRGGEDTQYF.

The gene calls are TRBV24-1 and TRBJ1-6; D remains ambiguous. Germline assignment: CDR1 KGHDR and CDR2 SFDVKD. CDR3 length: 13 residues. The V and J ends lost 3 bases and 10 bases respectively, with 9 bases between them. The CDR3 loop is CATSDRGGSPLHF. CDR3 sequence (DNA): TGTGCCACCAGTGATCGTGGAGGCTCACCCCTCCACTTT.